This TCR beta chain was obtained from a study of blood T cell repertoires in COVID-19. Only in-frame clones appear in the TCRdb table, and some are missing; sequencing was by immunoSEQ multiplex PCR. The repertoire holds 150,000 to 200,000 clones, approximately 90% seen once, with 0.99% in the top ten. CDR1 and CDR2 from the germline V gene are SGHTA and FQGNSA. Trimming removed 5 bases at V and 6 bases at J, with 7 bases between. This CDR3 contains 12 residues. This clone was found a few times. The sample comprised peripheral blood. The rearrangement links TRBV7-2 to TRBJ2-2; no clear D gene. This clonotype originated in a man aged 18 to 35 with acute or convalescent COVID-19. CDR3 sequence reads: CASSTPAGELFF. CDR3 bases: TGTGCCAGCAGCACTCCCGCCGGGGAGCTGTTTTTT.